This T cell receptor beta chain was documented in a study of metastatic and nonmetastatic thyroid tumors (TCRdb year 2020). As for the study more broadly: Repertoires from peripheral blood and from tumor or nodule tissue samples of malignant and benign thyroid patients were compared. The investigation overall reported the following: In both blood and tumor samples, TCR beta diversity was reported to be significantly higher in malignant tumors than in benign nodules.

This clone was observed a handful of times. The specificity of this receptor is unknown. No per-base quality is available; no much larger clone lies one base away. Preparation of the library involved PCR. The listed sequencing device is Illumina HiSeq 4000. High-throughput sequencing was used to profile the TCR beta-chain CDR3 region of every patient. The authors processed their data as follows. Drawing on CDR3 differences between clinicopathological groups, the researchers built a classifier meant to tell apart patients with distant-metastatic papillary thyroid cancer. To measure repertoire diversity the researchers used the Shannon index, while the Morisita-Horn index served to gauge how similar the tumor and blood repertoires were. The public reads were run again by TCRdb, first through fastp at Q25 and then through MiXCR, and only productive beta chains were kept. It is TCRdb's table, rather than the study itself, that gives the V and J calls and clone size. The sample data list about 15,000 clones, and 25% to 30% of these were observed just once. The top ten hold about a tenth of the sample.

Before undergoing thyroid surgery, none of the patients had been given any kind of treatment. Using T-cell receptor beta sequencing, the study looked back at clinical samples from patients collected from about 2011 to 2019. V is reduced by 0 bases and J by 8 bases, leaving a spacing of 7 bases between them. The CDR3 starts with the cysteine, ends with the phenylalanine, and has 13 residues. Only the CDR3 DNA stays, 39 bases, in frame from base 1. The germline V gene (reference sequence) sets CDR1 to LNHNV and CDR2 to YYDKDF. The V and J genes are TRBV15 and TRBJ1-4; the D gene lacks a confident call. The sequencing sample was made of tumor tissue. The TCR sequence derives from a female donor with papillary thyroid cancer or a benign thyroid nodule (not recorded which). Some clones in this sample may be carry-over from other donors' samples. For the CDR3, the sequence is CATSRDKQEKLFF. Read as DNA, the sequence is TGTGCCACCAGCAGAGATAAGCAGGAAAAACTGTTTTTT.